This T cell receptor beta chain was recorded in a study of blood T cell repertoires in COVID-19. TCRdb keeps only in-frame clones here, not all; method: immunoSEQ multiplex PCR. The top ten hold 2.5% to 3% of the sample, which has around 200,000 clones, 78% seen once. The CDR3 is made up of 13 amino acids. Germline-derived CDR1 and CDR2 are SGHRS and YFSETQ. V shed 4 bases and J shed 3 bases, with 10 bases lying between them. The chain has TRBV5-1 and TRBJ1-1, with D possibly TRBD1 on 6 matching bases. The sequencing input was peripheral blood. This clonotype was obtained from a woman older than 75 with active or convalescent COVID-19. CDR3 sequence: CASSRGADTEAFF. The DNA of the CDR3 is TGCGCCAGCAGCCGGGGGGCGGACACTGAAGCTTTCTTT. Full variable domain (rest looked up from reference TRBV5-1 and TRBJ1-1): KAGVTQTPRYLIKTRGQQVTLSCSPISGHRSVSWYQQTPGQGLQFLFEYFSETQRNKGNFPGRFSGRQFSNSRSEMNVSTLELGDSALYLCASSRGADTEAFFGQGTRLTVV.